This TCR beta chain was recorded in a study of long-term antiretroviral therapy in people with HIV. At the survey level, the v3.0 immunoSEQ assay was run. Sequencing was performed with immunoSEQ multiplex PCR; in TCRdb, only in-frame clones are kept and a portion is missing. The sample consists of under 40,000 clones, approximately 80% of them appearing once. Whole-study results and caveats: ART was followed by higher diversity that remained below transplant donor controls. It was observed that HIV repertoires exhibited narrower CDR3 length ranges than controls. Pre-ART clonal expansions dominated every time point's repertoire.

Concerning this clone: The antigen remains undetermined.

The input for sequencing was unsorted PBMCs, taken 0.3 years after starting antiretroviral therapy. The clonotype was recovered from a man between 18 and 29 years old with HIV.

CDR3 protein: CASAPGLAGGEMTQYF. In nucleotides, the CDR3 is TGTGCCAGCGCCCCAGGACTAGCGGGTGGGGAGATGACCCAGTACTTC. This chain joins TRBV2 and TRBJ2-5; 11 nucleotides line up with TRBD2. CDR3 length equals 16 residues. J lost 7 bases, V lost 8 bases, and 15 bases had no gene match. Per germline, CDR1 SNHLY and CDR2 FYNNEI.